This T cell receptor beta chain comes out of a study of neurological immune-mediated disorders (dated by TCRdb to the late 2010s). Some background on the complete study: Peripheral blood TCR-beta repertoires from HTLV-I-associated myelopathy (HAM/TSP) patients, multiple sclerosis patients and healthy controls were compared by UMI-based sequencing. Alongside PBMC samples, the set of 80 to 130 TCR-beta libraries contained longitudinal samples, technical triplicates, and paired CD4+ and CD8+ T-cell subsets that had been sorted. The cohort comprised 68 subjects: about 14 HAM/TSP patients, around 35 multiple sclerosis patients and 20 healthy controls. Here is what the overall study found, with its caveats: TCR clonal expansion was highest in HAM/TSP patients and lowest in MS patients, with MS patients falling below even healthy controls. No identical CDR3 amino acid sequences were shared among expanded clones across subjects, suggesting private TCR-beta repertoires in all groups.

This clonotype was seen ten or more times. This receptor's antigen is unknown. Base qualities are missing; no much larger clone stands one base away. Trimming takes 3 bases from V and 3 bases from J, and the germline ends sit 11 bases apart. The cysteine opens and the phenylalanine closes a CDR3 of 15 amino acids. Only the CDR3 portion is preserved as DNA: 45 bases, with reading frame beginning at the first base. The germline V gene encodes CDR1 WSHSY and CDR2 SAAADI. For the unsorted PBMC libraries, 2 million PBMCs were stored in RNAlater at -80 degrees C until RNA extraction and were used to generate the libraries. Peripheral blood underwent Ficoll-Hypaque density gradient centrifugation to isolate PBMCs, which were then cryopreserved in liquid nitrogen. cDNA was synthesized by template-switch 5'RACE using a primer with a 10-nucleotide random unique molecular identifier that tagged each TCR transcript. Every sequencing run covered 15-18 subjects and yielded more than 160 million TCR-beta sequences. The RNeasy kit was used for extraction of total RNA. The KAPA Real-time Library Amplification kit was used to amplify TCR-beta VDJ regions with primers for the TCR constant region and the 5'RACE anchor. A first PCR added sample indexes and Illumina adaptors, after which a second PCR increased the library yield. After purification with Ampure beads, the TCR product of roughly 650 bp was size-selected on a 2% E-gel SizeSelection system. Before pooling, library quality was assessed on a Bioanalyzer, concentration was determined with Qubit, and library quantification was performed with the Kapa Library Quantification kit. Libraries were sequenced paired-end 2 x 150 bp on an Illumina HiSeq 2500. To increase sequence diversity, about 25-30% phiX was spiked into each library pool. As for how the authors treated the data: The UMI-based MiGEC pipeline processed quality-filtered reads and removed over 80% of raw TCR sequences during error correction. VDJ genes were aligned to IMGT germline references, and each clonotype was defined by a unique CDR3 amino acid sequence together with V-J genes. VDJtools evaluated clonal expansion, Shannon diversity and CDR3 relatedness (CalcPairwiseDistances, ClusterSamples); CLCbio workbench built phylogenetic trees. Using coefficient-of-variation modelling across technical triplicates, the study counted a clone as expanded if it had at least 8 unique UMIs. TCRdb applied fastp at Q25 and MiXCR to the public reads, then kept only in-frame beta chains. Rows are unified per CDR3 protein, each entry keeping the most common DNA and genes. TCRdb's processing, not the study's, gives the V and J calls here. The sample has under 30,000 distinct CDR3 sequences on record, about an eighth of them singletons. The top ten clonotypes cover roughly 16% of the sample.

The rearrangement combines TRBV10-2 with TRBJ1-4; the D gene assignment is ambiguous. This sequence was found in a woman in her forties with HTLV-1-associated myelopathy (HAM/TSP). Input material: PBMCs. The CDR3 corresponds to CASSEVAGPNEKLFF. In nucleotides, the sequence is TGCGCCAGCAGTGAAGTGGCAGGTCCTAATGAAAAACTGTTTTTT.